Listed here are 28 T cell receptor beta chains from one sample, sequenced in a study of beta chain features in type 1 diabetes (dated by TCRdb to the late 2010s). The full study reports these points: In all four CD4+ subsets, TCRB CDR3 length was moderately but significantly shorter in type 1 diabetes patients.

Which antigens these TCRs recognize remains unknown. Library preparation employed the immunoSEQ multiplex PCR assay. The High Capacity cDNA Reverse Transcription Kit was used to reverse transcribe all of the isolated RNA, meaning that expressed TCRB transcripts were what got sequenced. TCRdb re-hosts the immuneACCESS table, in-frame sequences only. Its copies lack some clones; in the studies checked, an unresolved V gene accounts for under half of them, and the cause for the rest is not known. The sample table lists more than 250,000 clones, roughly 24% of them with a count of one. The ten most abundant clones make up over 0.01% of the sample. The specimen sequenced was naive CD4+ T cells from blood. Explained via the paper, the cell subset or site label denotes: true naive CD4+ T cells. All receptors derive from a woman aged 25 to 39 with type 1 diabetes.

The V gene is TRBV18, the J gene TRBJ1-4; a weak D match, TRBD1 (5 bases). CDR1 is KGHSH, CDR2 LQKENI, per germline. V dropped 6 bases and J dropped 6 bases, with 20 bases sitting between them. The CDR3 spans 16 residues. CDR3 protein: CASSTTQGLGDEKLFF. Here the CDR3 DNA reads TGTGCCAGCTCGACTACCCAGGGACTCGGAGATGAAAAACTGTTTTTT. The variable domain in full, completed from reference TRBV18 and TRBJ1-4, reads NAGVMQNPRHLVRRRGQEARLRCSPMKGHSHVYWYRQLPEEGLKFMVYLQKENIIDESGMPKERFSAEFPKEGPSILRIQQVVRGDSAAYFCASSTTQGLGDEKLFFGSGTQLSVL.

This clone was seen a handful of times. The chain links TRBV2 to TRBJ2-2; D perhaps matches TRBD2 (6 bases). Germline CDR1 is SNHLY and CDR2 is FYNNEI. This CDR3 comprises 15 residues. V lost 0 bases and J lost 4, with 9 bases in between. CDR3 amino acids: CASSEAPGGTGELFF. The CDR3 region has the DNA TGTGCCAGCAGTGAAGCGCCCGGGGGCACCGGGGAGCTGTTTTTT.

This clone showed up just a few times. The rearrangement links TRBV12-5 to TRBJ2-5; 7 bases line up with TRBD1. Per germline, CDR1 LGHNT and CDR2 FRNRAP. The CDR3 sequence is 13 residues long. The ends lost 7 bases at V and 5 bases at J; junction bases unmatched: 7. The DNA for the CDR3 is TGTGCTAGTGCCAACAGGGGCGGGGAGACCCAGTACTTC. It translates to CASANRGGETQYF.

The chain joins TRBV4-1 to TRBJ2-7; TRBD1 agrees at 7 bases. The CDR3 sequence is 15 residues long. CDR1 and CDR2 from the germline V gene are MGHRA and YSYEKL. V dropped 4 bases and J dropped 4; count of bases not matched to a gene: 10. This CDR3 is CASSPTGPSLYEQYF. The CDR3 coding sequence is TGCGCCAGCAGCCCGACAGGGCCCTCTCTATACGAGCAGTACTTC.

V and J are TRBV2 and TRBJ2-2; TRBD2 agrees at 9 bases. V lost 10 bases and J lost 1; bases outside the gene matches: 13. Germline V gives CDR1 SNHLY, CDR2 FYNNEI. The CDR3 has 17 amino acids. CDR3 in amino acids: CATILRASGMNTGELFF. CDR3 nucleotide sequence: TGTGCCACCATCCTCCGCGCTAGCGGGATGAACACCGGGGAGCTGTTTTTT.

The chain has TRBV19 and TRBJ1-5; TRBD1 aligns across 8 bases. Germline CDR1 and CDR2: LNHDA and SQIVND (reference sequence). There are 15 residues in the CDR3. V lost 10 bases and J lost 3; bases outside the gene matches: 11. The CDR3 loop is CATNIRGLDNQPQHF. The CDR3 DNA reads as TGTGCCACTAACATCAGGGGGCTCGACAATCAGCCCCAGCATTTT.

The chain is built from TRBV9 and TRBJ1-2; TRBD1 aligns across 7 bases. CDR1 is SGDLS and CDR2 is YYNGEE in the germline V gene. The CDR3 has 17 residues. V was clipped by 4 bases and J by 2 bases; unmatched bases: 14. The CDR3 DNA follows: TGTGCCAGCAGCTCTTCAAGGGGACAGCCGTTAAACTATGGCTACACCTTC. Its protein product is CASSSSRGQPLNYGYTF.

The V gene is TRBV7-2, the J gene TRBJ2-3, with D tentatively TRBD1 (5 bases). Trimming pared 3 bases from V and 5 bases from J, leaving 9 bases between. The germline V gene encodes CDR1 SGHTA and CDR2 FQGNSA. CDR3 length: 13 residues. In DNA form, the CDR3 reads TGTGCCAGCAGCTTTAAAGGGGAAGATACGCAGTATTTT. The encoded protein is CASSFKGEDTQYF.

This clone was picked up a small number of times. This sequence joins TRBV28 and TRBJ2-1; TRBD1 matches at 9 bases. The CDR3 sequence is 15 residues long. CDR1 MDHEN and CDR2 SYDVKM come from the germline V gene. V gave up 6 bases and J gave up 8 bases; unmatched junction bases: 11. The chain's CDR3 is CASRHTGGGWYEQFF. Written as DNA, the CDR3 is TGTGCCAGCAGACATACAGGGGGCGGATGGTATGAGCAGTTCTTC.

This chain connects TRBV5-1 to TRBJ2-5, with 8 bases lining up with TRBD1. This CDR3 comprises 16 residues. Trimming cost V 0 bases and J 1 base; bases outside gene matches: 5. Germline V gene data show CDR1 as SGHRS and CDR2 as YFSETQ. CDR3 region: CASSLEPTGAQETQYF. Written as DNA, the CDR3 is TGCGCCAGCAGCTTGGAACCGACAGGGGCCCAAGAGACCCAGTACTTC.

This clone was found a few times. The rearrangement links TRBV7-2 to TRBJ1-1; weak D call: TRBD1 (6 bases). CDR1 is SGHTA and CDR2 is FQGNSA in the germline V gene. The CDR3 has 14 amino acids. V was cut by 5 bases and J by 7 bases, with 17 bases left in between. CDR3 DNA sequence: TGTGCCAGCAGCCCCCGAGGGGGGGATTTTGAAGCTTTCTTT. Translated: CASSPRGGDFEAFF.

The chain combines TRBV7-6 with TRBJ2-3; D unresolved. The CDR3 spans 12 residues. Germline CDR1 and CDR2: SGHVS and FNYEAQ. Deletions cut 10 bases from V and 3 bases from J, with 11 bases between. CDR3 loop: CATRRWTDTQYF. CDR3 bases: TGTGCCACCCGGCGGTGGACAGATACGCAGTATTTT.

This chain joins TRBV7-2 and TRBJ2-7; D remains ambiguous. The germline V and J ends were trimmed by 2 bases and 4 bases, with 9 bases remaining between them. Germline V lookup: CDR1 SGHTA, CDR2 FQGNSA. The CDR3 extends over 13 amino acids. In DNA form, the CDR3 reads TGTGCCAGCAGCTTAAAGCGAAATTACGAGCAGTACTTC. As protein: CASSLKRNYEQYF.

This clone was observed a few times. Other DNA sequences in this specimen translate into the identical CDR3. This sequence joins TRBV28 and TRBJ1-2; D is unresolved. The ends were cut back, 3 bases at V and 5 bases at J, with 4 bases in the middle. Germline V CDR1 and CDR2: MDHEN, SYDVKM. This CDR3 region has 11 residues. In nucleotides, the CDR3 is TGTGCCAGCAGTTTTCTTTATGGCTACACCTTC. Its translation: CASSFLYGYTF.

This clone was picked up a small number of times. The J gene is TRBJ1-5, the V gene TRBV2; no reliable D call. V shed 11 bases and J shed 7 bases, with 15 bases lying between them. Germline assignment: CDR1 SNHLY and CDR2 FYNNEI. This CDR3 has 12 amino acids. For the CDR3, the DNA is TGTGCCTCAGAGGTCGGAGGCCAGCCCCAGCATTTT. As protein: CASEVGGQPQHF.

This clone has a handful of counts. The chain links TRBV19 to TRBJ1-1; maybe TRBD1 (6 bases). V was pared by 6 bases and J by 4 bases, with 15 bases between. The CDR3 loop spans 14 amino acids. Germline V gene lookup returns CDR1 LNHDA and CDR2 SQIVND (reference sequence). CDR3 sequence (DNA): TGTGCCAGTAGCCCTGACAGGTGGGGCACTGAAGCTTTCTTT. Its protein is CASSPDRWGTEAFF.

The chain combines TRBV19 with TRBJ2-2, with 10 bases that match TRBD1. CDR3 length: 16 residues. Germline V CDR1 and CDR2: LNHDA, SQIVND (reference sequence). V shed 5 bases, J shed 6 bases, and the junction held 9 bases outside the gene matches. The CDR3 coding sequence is TGTGCCAGTAGTCCAACGGGACAGGGGATGGCCGGGGAGCTGTTTTTT. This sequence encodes CASSPTGQGMAGELFF.

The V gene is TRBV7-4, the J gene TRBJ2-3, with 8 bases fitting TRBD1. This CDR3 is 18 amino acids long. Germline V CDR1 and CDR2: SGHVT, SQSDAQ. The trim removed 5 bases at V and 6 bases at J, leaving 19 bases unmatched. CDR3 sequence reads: CASSTRQGKWPNTDTQYF. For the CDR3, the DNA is TGTGCCAGCAGCACCCGACAGGGGAAGTGGCCTAACACGGATACGCAGTATTTT.

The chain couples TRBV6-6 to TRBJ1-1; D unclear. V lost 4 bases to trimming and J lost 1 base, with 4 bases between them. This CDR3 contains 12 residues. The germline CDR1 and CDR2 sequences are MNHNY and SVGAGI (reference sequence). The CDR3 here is CASSLRNTEAFF. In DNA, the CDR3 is TGTGCCAGCAGTTTGAGGAACACTGAAGCTTTCTTT.

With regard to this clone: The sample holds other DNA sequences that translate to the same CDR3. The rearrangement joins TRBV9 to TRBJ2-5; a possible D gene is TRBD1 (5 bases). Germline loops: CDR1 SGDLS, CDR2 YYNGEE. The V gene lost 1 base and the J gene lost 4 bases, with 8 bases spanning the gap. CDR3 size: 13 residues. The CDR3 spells CASSVQGRETQYF. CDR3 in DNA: TGTGCCAGCAGCGTACAGGGAAGAGAGACCCAGTACTTC.

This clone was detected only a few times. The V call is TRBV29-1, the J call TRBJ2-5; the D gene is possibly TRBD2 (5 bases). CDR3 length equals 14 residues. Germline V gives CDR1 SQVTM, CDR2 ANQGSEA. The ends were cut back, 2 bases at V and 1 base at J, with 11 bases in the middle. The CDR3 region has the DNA TGCAGCGTTGAATTGGCGGGCCTCCAAGAGACCCAGTACTTC. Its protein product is CSVELAGLQETQYF.

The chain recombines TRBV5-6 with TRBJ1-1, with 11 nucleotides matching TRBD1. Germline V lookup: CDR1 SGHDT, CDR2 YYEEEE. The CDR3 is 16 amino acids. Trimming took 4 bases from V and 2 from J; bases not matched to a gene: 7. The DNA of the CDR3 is TGTGCCAGCAGCCTGGACAGGGGGCGAGTAAACACTGAAGCTTTCTTT. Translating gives CASSLDRGRVNTEAFF.

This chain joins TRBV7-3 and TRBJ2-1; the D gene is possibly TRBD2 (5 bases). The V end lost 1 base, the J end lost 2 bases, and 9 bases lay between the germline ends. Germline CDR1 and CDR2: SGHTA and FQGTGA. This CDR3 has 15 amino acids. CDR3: CASSLNGVTYNEQFF. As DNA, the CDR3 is TGTGCCAGCAGCTTAAACGGGGTAACCTACAATGAGCAGTTCTTC.

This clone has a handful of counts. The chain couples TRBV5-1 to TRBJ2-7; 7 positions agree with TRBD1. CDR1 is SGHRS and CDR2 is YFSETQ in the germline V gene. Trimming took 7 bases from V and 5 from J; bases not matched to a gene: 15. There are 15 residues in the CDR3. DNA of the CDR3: TGCGCCAGCGGAGTCCTGGCAGGGGGAAAGCACGAGCAGTACTTC. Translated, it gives CASGVLAGGKHEQYF.

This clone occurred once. CDR3 sequence reads: CAWSVRGQSFSNQPQHF. In nucleotides, the CDR3 is TGTGCCTGGAGTGTAAGGGGACAGAGCTTTAGCAATCAGCCCCAGCATTTT. The J gene is TRBJ1-5, the V gene TRBV30; 7 bases are shared with TRBD1. V shed 0 bases and J 0 bases; nucleotides not matched to a gene: 8. From germline, CDR1 is GTSNPN and CDR2 SVGIG (reference sequence). The CDR3 runs to 17 residues. The entire variable domain, with the rest obtained from reference TRBV30 and TRBJ1-5, is as follows: SQTIHQWPATLVQPVGSPLSLECTVEGTSNPNLYWYRQAAGRGLQLLFYSVGIGQISSEVPQNLSASRPQDRQFILSSKKLLLSDSGFYLCAWSVRGQSFSNQPQHFGDGTRLSIL.

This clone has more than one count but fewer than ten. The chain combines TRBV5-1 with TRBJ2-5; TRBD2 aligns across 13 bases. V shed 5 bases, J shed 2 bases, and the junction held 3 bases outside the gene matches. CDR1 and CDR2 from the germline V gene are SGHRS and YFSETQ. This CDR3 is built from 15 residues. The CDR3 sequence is CASRTSGRHQETQYF. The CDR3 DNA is TGCGCCAGCAGGACTAGCGGGAGGCATCAAGAGACCCAGTACTTC.

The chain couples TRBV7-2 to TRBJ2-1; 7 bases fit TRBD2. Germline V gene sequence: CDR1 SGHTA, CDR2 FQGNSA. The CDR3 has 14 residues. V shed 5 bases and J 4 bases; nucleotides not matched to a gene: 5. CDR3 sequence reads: CASSATSAYNEQFF. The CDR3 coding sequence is TGTGCCAGCAGCGCAACTAGCGCATACAATGAGCAGTTCTTC.

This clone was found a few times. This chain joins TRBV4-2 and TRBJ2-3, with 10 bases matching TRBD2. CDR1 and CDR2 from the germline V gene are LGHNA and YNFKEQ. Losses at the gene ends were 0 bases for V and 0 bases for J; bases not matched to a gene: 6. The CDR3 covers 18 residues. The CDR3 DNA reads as TGTGCCAGCAGCCAAGATCGGCAGACTAGCGGGAGCACAGATACGCAGTATTTT. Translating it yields CASSQDRQTSGSTDTQYF.